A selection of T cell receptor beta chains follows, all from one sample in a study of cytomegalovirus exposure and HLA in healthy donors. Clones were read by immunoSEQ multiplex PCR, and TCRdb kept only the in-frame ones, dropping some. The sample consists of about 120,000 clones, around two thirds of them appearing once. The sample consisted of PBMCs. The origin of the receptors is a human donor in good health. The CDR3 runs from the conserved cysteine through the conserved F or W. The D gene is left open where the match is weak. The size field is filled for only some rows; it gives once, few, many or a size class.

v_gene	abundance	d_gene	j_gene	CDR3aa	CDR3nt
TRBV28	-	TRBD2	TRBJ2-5	CASSPQSGGAMETQYF	TGTGCCAGCAGTCCCCAGAGCGGGGGGGCCATGGAGACCCAGTACTTC
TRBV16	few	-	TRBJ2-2	CASSPIAGVRTGELFF	TGTGCCAGCAGCCCTATAGCAGGGGTCCGCACCGGGGAGCTGTTTTTT
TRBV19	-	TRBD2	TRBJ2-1	CASSTRTQAGEQFF	TGTGCCAGTAGTACCCGGACGCAAGCGGGGGAGCAGTTCTTC
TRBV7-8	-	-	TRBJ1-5	CASSLAWVAGNQPQHF	TGTGCCAGCAGCTTAGCGTGGGTGGCAGGGAATCAGCCCCAGCATTTT
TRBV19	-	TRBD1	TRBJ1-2	CASIPGTGVNYGYTF	TGTGCCAGTATTCCGGGGACAGGGGTAAACTATGGCTACACCTTC
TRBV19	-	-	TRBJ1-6	CATKSGGASYNSPLHF	TGTGCCACTAAGAGTGGGGGCGCATCCTATAATTCACCCCTCCACTTT
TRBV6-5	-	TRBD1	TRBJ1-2	CASSYATGGGYGYTF	TGTGCCAGCAGTTACGCCACAGGGGGAGGCTATGGCTACACCTTC
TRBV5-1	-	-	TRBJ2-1	CASSLKTSGIQYEQFF	TGCGCCAGCAGCTTGAAAACTAGTGGGATCCAATATGAGCAGTTCTTC
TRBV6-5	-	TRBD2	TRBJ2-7	CASSNGLVPYF	TGTGCCAGCAGTAACGGACTAGTGCCGTACTTC
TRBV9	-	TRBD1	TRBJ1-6	CASSGGQNNSPLHF	TGTGCCAGCAGCGGGGGACAGAATAATTCACCCCTCCACTTT
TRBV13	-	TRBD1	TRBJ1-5	CASSQRRQGNNQPQHF	TGTGCCAGCAGCCAACGCCGACAGGGGAATAATCAGCCCCAGCATTTT
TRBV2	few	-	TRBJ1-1	CASRGGREGNTEAFF	TGTGCCAGCCGGGGCGGGCGGGAGGGGAACACTGAAGCTTTCTTT
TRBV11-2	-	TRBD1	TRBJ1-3	CASSPDRARNTIYF	TGTGCCAGCAGCCCCGACAGGGCACGAAACACCATATATTTT